A selection of T cell receptor beta chains follows, all from one sample in a study of blood T cell repertoires in COVID-19. Data came from immunoSEQ multiplex PCR; TCRdb stores just in-frame clones and leaves some out. The repertoire holds some 150,000 clones, roughly four fifths seen once, with 29% in the top ten. Sequenced input: peripheral blood. These receptors all stem from a woman aged 55-69 years with acute or convalescent COVID-19. Both conserved end residues are part of each CDR3. Each record gives: J gene, clone size, D gene, V gene, CDR3 DNA, CDR3 protein. The D gene is left open where the match is weak. Clone size appears in some rows only: once, few, many, or a class for an expanded clone.

>TRBJ1-1|NA|NA|TRBV6-4
TGTGCCAGCAGTCGGCAGGGGAACACTGAAGCTTTCTTT
CASSRQGNTEAFF
>TRBJ1-5|few|TRBD1|TRBV27
TGTGCCAGCAGACGACAGGGGGAAGGTCAGCCCCAGCATTTT
CASRRQGEGQPQHF
>TRBJ1-2|NA|NA|TRBV30
TGTGCCTGGAGTGTACTTCAGGGTAGGGATGGCTACACCTTC
CAWSVLQGRDGYTF
>TRBJ2-3|NA|NA|TRBV5-5
TGTGCCAGCAGCTTGGCCCAGGAGGCAGATACGCAGTATTTT
CASSLAQEADTQYF
>TRBJ1-2|NA|TRBD1|TRBV9
TGTGCCAGCAGCGCCCCTCTCAATCGTCGGACAGGCGACTATGGCTACACCTTC
CASSAPLNRRTGDYGYTF
>TRBJ1-5|NA|NA|TRBV30
TGTGCCTGGAGTGAAGTCTCAGGGCCCCAGCATTTT
CAWSEVSGPQHF
>TRBJ1-1|NA|NA|TRBV11-2
TGTGCTTCCAGGCGGGGATTGAACACTGAAGCTTTCTTT
CASRRGLNTEAFF
>TRBJ2-7|NA|NA|TRBV11-2
TGTGCCAGCAGCTTTATCCCGTCCTACGAGCAGTACTTC
CASSFIPSYEQYF
>TRBJ2-5|NA|NA|TRBV7-9
TGTGCCAGCAGCCCCCCCGGGATCCAAGAGACCCAGTACTTC
CASSPPGIQETQYF
>TRBJ2-3|NA|TRBD2|TRBV7-8
TGTGCCAGCAGCTTGGGGACTAGCGGGGGATTCACAGATACGCAGTATTTT
CASSLGTSGGFTDTQYF
>TRBJ2-3|NA|NA|TRBV7-9
TGTGCCAGCAGCTCAAAGGGGTCCTATCAGGGGCAGTATTTT
CASSSKGSYQGQYF
>TRBJ1-1|NA|NA|TRBV10-1
TGCGCCAGCAGTGGAGTGGGGGGTGAAGCTTTCTTT
CASSGVGGEAFF
>TRBJ2-2|NA|TRBD2|TRBV9
TGTGCCAGCAGCCCCCCTGGACTAGCGGGGGGGGCGGAGCTGTTTTTT
CASSPPGLAGGAELFF
>TRBJ2-3|NA|TRBD2|TRBV28
TGTGCCAGCAGCCTTAGCGGGGGCTCAGATACGCAGTATTTT
CASSLSGGSDTQYF
>TRBJ1-2|NA|NA|TRBV3-1/TRBV3-2
TGTGCCAGCAATCGCCGGGGAGAGGATGGCTACACCTTC
CASNRRGEDGYTF
>TRBJ2-3|NA|NA|TRBV7-9
TGTGCCAGCAGTTCCGCCGGTGGAGATACGCAGTATTTT
CASSSAGGDTQYF
>TRBJ1-5|NA|TRBD1|TRBV5-8
TGTGCCAGCAGACAGGGGTTTACTCAGCCCCAGCATTTT
CASRQGFTQPQHF